This record concerns one T cell receptor beta chain sequence. Its antigen is unknown. The data were taken from a study of Tregs in tolerant kidney transplant recipients. Unstimulated regulatory T cells (CD4+CD25+CD127-), CD4+CD25- non-regulatory cells, CD4 and CD8 cells were FACS-sorted from thawed PBMCs. General study findings and limits: Findings come from small patient numbers and require larger validation. In tolerant patients, donor-specific Tregs outgrew total Tregs, suggesting antigen-driven expansion. Activated donor B cell expansion appeared to reveal the most relevant donor-specific TCRbeta repertoire.

The assay was immunoSEQ multiplex PCR, and TCRdb's table has in-frame clones only and misses some. The table includes about 69,000 clones, approximately 88% detected once. This specimen consisted of CD4+ T cells from blood, obtained before the transplant. The origin of this receptor is a human donor who received a combined kidney and bone marrow transplant.

Here the CDR3 reads CAISVDLSNQPQHF. In DNA form, the CDR3 reads TGTGCCATCAGTGTAGATCTTTCCAATCAGCCCCAGCATTTT. The rearrangement links TRBV10-3 to TRBJ1-5; unclear D gene. Germline CDR1 and CDR2: ENHRY and SYGVKD. This CDR3 has 14 amino acids. Trimming took 4 bases from V and 3 from J, leaving 10 bases between them.